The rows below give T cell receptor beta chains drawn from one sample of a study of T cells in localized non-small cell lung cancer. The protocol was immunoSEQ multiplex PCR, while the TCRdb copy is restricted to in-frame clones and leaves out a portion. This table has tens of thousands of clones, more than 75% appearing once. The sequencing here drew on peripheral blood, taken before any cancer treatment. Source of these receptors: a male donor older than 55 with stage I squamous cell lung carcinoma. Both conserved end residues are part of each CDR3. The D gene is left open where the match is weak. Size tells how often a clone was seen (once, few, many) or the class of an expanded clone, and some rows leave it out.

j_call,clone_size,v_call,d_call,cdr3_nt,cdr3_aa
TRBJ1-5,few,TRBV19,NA,TGTGCCAGTAGGAGGACGGCCTTTAGCAATCAGCCCCAGCATTTT,CASRRTAFSNQPQHF
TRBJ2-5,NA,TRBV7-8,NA,TGTGCCAGCAGCTTAGCCCCAGGCAGGGGAGAGACCCAGTACTTC,CASSLAPGRGETQYF
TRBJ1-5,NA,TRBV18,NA,TGTGCCAGCTCACGGGCAGATAATCAGCCCCAGCATTTT,CASSRADNQPQHF
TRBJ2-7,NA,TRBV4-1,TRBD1,TGCGCCAGCAGCCATCAGGACAGGGGTGACTACGAGCAGTACTTC,CASSHQDRGDYEQYF
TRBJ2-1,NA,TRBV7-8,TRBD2,TGTGCCAGCAGCTCCGGGACTAGCGGCTACAATGAGCAGTTCTTC,CASSSGTSGYNEQFF
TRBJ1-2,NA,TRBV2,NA,TGTGCCAGCAGTGCAGGTAGATATGGCTACACCTTC,CASSAGRYGYTF
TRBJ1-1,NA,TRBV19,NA,TGTGCCAGTAGTCCATCAACTATGAACACTGAAGCTTTCTTT,CASSPSTMNTEAFF
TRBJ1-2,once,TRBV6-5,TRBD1,TGTGCCAGCAGGAGGACAGGGGTGGATTATGGCTACACCTTC,CASRRTGVDYGYTF
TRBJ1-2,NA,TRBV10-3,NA,TGTGCCATCAGTGACGGACCGAGCTATGGCTACACCTTC,CAISDGPSYGYTF
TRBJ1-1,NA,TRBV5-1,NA,TGCGCCAGCAGCTGGGGTCTACAGGCCAGCACTGAAGCTTTCTTT,CASSWGLQASTEAFF
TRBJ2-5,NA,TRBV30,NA,TGTGCCTGGAGTAGGGGACATCAAGAGACCCAGTACTTC,CAWSRGHQETQYF
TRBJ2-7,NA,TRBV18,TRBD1,TGTGCCAGCTCACCACAGAGAGGACAGGGGGCCAACGAGCAGTACTTC,CASSPQRGQGANEQYF
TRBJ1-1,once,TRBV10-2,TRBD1,TGCGCCAGCAATCTAGGGGGCGAGGGCACTGAAGCTTTCTTT,CASNLGGEGTEAFF
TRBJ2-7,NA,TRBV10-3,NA,TGTGCCACTCAAAGGGCGGCATACGAGCAGTACTTC,CATQRAAYEQYF
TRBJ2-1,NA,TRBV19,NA,TGTGCCAGTAGTGGGCGGGCGAACAATGAGCAGTTCTTC,CASSGRANNEQFF
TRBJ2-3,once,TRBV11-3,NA,TGTGCCAGCAGCTTTAGCGACAGCCCACCAGATACGCAGTATTTT,CASSFSDSPPDTQYF
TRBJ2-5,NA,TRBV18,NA,TGTGCCAGCTCGACCTTTGCGGGGGCGGAAGAGACCCAGTACTTC,CASSTFAGAEETQYF
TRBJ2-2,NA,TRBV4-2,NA,TGTGCCAGCAGCCAAGATCCGGGCCCGAACACCGGGGAGCTGTTTTTT,CASSQDPGPNTGELFF
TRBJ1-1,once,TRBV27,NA,TGTGCCAGCAGTTCCTTCCTCAAAGGGGCCAGGACTGAAGCTTTCTTT,CASSSFLKGARTEAFF
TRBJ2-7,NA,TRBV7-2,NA,TGTGCCAGCAGCTTTGAGCCTAGCTACGAGCAGTACTTC,CASSFEPSYEQYF
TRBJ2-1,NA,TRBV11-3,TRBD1,TGTGCCAGCAGCTCCACAGGGGGTCCCCACAATGAGCAGTTCTTC,CASSSTGGPHNEQFF
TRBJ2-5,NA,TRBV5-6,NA,TGTGCCAGCAGCTTGGGGCTAGTGTACCAAGAGACCCAGTACTTC,CASSLGLVYQETQYF
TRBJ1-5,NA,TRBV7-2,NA,TGTGCCAGCAGCTTAGGCCGGGCGCCTGATCAGCCCCAGCATTTT,CASSLGRAPDQPQHF
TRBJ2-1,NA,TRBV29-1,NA,TGCAGCGTTGCACGGGACCAGGACTACGAAGTTCAGTTCTTC,CSVARDQDYEVQFF
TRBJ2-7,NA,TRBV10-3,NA,TGTGCCATCAGCATAGGACAGTTCTACGAGCAGTACTTC,CAISIGQFYEQYF
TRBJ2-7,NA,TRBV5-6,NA,TGTGCCAGCACTTCGCGGGGTGCCTACGAGCAGTACTTC,CASTSRGAYEQYF
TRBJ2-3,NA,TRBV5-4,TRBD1,TGTGCCAGCAGCCGGACAGGGGACAGCACAGATACGCAGTATTTT,CASSRTGDSTDTQYF
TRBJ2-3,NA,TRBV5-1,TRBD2,TGCGCCAGCAGCTTACTAGCGTCTAGCACAGATACGCAGTATTTT,CASSLLASSTDTQYF
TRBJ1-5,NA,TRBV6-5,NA,TGTGCCAGCAGCGAATCAGGTGGTCAGCCCCAGCATTTT,CASSESGGQPQHF
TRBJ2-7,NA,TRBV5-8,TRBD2,TGTGCCAGCAGCTTGAAGCGGGAGCCCTACGAGCAGTACTTC,CASSLKREPYEQYF
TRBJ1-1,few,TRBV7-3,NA,TGTGCCAGCAGCCAGGGGAGGAACACTGAAGCTTTCTTT,CASSQGRNTEAFF
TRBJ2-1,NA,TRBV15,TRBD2,TGTGCCACCAGCAGGTTTAGCGGGAGCGCCTACAATGAGCAGTTCTTC,CATSRFSGSAYNEQFF
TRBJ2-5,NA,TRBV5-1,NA,TGCGCCAGCAGCTGGGACTTGCAAGAGACCCGGTACTTC,CASSWDLQETRYF
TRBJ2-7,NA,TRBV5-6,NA,TGTGCCAGCAGCTTAAGAGGGTACGAGCAGTACTTC,CASSLRGYEQYF
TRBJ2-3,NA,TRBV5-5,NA,TGTGCCAGCAGCCCAGGGGCAGATACGCAGTATTTT,CASSPGADTQYF
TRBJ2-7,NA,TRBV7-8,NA,TGTGCCAGCAGCTTAGGAGGTGCGGGCACGGGCGGCGAGCAGTACTTC,CASSLGGAGTGGEQYF
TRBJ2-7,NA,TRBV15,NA,TGTGCCACCAGCAGAACCCCGAGGGGGAACTACGAGCAGTACTTC,CATSRTPRGNYEQYF
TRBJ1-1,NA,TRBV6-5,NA,TGTGCCAGCACCGACAGTCTGAACACTGAAGCTTTCTTT,CASTDSLNTEAFF
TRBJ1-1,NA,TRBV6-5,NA,TGTGCCAGCAGTTACAGAGACAGGCCCACTGAAGCTTTCTTT,CASSYRDRPTEAFF